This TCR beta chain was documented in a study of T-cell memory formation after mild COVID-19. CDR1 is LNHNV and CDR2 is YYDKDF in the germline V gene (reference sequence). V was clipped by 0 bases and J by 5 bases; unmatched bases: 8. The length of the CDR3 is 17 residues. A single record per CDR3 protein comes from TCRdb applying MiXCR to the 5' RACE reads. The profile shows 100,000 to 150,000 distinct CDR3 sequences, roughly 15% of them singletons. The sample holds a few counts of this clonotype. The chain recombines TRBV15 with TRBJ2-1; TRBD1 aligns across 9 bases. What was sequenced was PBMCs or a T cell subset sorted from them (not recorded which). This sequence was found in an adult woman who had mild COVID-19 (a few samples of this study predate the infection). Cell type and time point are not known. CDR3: CATSRERDREKDNEQFF. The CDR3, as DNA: TGTGCCACCAGCAGAGAACGGGACAGGGAAAAGGACAATGAGCAGTTCTTC.